This TCR beta chain was recorded in a study of PD-1 blockade in classical Hodgkin lymphoma. V was clipped by 2 bases and J by 5 bases, with 14 bases between them. The CDR3 is 14 amino acids. CDR1 and CDR2 (germline): SGDLS, YYNGEE. Only one count was recorded for this clone. What it recognizes is unknown. Each patient's relapse followed autologous stem cell transplantation, and brentuximab vedotin exposure varied. Assay used: immunoSEQ multiplex PCR; TCRdb lists only in-frame clones, some missing. Here the sample spans about 97,000 clones, approximately 90% being singletons. Overall study findings and caveats: For complete responders, baseline diversity was comparable to that of newly diagnosed patients. Repertoire differences have undefined causes, possibly disease activity or prior therapy. Individuals who commenced nivolumab within less than 1 year of ASCT were excluded. Researchers reported that CD4+ TCR diversity, though not CD8+, rose significantly by C4D1.

The TCR was taken from a human donor with classical Hodgkin lymphoma. The chain employs TRBV9 and TRBJ2-7; a possible D gene is TRBD1 (7 bases). Sequencing used peripheral blood mononuclear cells (PBMCs), obtained before the second cycle of nivolumab. This CDR3 is CASSVVPGGNEQYF. As DNA, the CDR3 is TGTGCCAGCAGCGTCGTCCCAGGGGGGAACGAGCAGTACTTC.